A single sample is the source of the 13 T cell receptor beta chains below, sequenced in a study of T cell changes during pregnancy in multiple sclerosis. Libraries were prepared by immunoSEQ multiplex PCR; TCRdb keeps only in-frame clonotypes and omits some of them. The sample records around 36,000 clones, 80% to 95% being singletons. The source material was CD8+ T cells from peripheral blood mononuclear cells, sampled in the first trimester of pregnancy. Receptor source: a female donor with multiple sclerosis, enrolled in a pregnancy study.

The V and J genes are TRBV7-6 and TRBJ1-3; D is unresolved. Per germline, CDR1 SGHVS and CDR2 FNYEAQ. The CDR3 is 13 residues long. The ends were cut back, 5 bases at V and 3 bases at J, with 8 bases in the middle. Here the CDR3 reads CASSHGGGNTIYF. Here the CDR3 DNA reads TGTGCCAGCAGCCACGGCGGTGGAAACACCATATATTTT.

The chain uses TRBV5-5 and TRBJ1-2, with 7 bases matching TRBD1. In germline, CDR1 is SGHKS, CDR2 YYEKEE (reference sequence). Trimming cost V 6 bases and J 4 bases; bases outside gene matches: 6. The length of the CDR3 is 13 residues. Here the CDR3 reads CASNRDSFYGYTF. CDR3 coding DNA: TGTGCCAGCAATCGGGACAGTTTCTATGGCTACACCTTC.

The gene calls are TRBV16 and TRBJ1-1; D remains unclear. This CDR3 spans 13 amino acids. CDR1 is KGHSY, CDR2 FQNENV, per germline. V was trimmed by 1 base and J by 5 bases, leaving 8 bases between them. The CDR3 DNA follows: TGTGCCAGCAGCCAATTTGAGGGTACTGAAGCTTTCTTT. Translated, it gives CASSQFEGTEAFF. The full variable domain, in which reference TRBV16 and TRBJ1-1 provide the parts outside the CDR3, is GEEVAQTPKHLVRGEGQKAKLYCAPIKGHSYVFWYQQVLKNEFKFLISFQNENVFDETGMPKERFSAKCLPNSPCSLEIQATKLEDSAVYFCASSQFEGTEAFFGQGTRLTVV.

In this sample, this clone turned up once. The rearrangement links TRBV4-1 to TRBJ2-7; D gene uncertain. V was shortened by 1 base and J by 0 bases, with 13 bases between the two germline ends. CDR3 length: 16 residues. Per germline, CDR1 MGHRA and CDR2 YSYEKL. The CDR3 DNA reads as TGCGCCAGCAGCCAAGTGGGCCCGGTGAGCTCCTACGAGCAGTACTTC. Protein: CASSQVGPVSSYEQYF.

V and J are TRBV27 and TRBJ2-5; D is possibly TRBD2 (5 bases). Deletions cut 2 bases from V and 7 bases from J, with 20 bases between. Germline lookup yields CDR1 MNHEY and CDR2 SMNVEV (reference sequence). CDR3 length: 16 residues. CDR3 sequence: CASSLRSGLRSGTQYF. The DNA for the CDR3 is TGTGCCAGCAGTTTACGGAGTGGACTCCGGTCGGGGACCCAGTACTTC.

The V call is TRBV6-1, the J call TRBJ2-7; 8 bases are a match to TRBD1. This CDR3 region has 21 residues. J lost 0 bases, V lost 2 bases, and 21 bases had no gene match. Germline V gene data show CDR1 as MNHNS and CDR2 as SASEGT. CDR3 amino acids: CASSEPGFDRGATISSYEQYF. As DNA, the CDR3 is TGTGCCAGCAGTGAACCAGGCTTCGACAGGGGCGCTACAATTAGCTCCTACGAGCAGTACTTC.

The chain combines TRBV7-6 with TRBJ2-1; D not certain. The CDR3 loop spans 12 amino acids. The V end lost 2 bases, the J end lost 7 bases, and 6 bases lay between the germline ends. Germline V lookup: CDR1 SGHVS, CDR2 FNYEAQ. The DNA for the CDR3 is TGTGCCAGCAGCTTAATCGGGAATGAGCAGTTCTTC. Translation: CASSLIGNEQFF.

Worth noting for this clone: Its ends do not fully match the called genes, so a read error is possible. The chain uses TRBV7-7 and TRBJ1-1; TRBD1 is a possible D gene (6 bases). The CDR3 contains 18 residues. CDR1 is SSHAT, CDR2 FNYEAQ, per germline (reference sequence). CDR3 coding DNA: TGTGCTAGCAGCTTATGGGGCAGGGGTTTAGATGGAGGCACTGAAGCTTTCTTT. This sequence encodes CASSLWGRGLDGGTEAFF.

A single count supports this clone. The V gene is TRBV4-1, the J gene TRBJ1-2; the D is unclear. V shed 4 bases and J shed 1 base, with 13 bases lying between them. Per germline, CDR1 MGHRA and CDR2 YSYEKL. The CDR3 consists of 15 residues. Here the CDR3 DNA reads TGCGCCAGCAGCCCTGGGGAGTCTCTTAACTATGGCTACACCTTC. Translating it yields CASSPGESLNYGYTF.

The chain has TRBV28 and TRBJ1-1; the D is unclear. The CDR3 length is 13 residues. Trimming cost V 10 bases and J 0 bases, with 12 bases left between them. Germline-derived CDR1 and CDR2 are MDHEN and SYDVKM. DNA for the CDR3: TGTGCCAACCAGGAGGGTATGAACACTGAAGCTTTCTTT. Amino acids: CANQEGMNTEAFF.

V gene TRBV6-1 combines with J gene TRBJ2-7; D remains ambiguous. Trimming removed 5 bases at V and 6 bases at J, with 8 bases between. The CDR3 spans 11 residues. CDR1 and CDR2 from the germline V gene are MNHNS and SASEGT. CDR3 sequence (DNA): TGTGCCAGCAGTTTAATCCCCGAGCAGTACTTC. Translating gives CASSLIPEQYF.

This clone was detected once. The chain couples TRBV5-4 to TRBJ2-7; no clear D. This CDR3 spans 12 amino acids. Trimming removed 3 bases at V and 7 bases at J, with 11 bases between. CDR1 is SGHNT, CDR2 YYREEE, per germline (reference sequence). The CDR3 sequence is CASSSSGWEQYF. The CDR3 bases are TGTGCCAGCAGCTCCTCTGGCTGGGAGCAGTACTTC.

This clone came up once. The chain joins TRBV5-5 to TRBJ1-5, with D possibly TRBD1 on 6 matching bases. The germline gives CDR1 SGHKS, CDR2 YYEKEE (reference sequence). The length of the CDR3 is 15 residues. Trimming took off 4 bases at V and 0 bases at J, with 11 bases between the two ends. The CDR3 spells CASSPGQYSNQPQHF. For the CDR3, the DNA is TGTGCCAGCAGCCCCGGACAGTATAGCAATCAGCCCCAGCATTTT.